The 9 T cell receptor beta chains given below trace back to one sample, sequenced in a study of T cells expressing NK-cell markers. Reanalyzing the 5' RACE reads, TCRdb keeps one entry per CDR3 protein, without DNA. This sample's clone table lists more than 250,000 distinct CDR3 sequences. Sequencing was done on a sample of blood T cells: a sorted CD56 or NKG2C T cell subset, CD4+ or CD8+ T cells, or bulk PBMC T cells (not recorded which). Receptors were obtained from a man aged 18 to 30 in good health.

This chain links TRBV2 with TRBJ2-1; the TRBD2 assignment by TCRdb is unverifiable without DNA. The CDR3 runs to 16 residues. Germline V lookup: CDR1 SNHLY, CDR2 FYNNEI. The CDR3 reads CASSEMGLAGVSEQFF.

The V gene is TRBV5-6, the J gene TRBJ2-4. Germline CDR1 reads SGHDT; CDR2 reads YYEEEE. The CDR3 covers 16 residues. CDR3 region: CASSLLELLAKNIQYF.

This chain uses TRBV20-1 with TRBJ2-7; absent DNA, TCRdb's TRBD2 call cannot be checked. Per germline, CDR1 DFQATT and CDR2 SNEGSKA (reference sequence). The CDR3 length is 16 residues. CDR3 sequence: CSARASGISSSYEQYF.

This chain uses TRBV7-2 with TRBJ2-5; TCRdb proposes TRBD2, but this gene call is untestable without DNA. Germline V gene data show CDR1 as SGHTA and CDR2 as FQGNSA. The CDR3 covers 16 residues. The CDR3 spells CASSLGKREGQETQYF.

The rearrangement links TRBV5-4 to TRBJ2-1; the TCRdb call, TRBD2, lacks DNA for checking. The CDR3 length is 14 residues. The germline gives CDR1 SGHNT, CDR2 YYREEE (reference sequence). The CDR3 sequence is CASSPREVGNEQFF.

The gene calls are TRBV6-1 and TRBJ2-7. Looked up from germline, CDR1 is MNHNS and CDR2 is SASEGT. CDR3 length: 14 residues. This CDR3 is CASSLTRYFYEQYF.

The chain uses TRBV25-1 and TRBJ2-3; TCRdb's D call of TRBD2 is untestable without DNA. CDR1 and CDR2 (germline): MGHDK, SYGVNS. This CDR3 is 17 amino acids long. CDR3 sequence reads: CASSEFKREWATDTQYF.

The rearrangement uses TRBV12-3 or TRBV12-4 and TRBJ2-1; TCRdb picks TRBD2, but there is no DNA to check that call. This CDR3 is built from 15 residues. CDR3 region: CASGITSGKTNEQFF.

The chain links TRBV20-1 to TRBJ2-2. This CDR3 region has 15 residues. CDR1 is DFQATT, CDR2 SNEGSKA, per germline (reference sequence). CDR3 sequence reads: CSARDVSASTGELFF.